The rows below give T cell receptor beta chains drawn from one sample of a study of control samples from healthy donors and cancer patients. Some clones are missing from TCRdb's copy, which holds only in-frame ones; the method was immunoSEQ multiplex PCR. This sample has 100,000 to 150,000 clones, with over 80% found just once. The sequenced material came from PBMCs. These TCRs come from an elderly man with head and neck cancer. The CDR3 runs from the conserved cysteine through the conserved F or W. D genes are given only for firm matches. Part of the rows lack a size; the others show once, few, many or a class for expanded clones.

v_gene	abundance	d_gene	j_gene	CDR3nt	CDR3aa
TRBV6-5	.	TRBD1	TRBJ2-7	TGTGCCAGCAGTTCGACAGGGGGACCCTACGAGCAGTACTTC	CASSSTGGPYEQYF
TRBV11-2	.	.	TRBJ1-4	TGTGCCAGCAGCTTCCGGCGAGGGGGGGAAAAACTGTTTTTT	CASSFRRGGEKLFF
TRBV3-1/TRBV3-2	few	.	TRBJ1-5	TGTGCCAGCAGCCAAGACTGCGTCGCGGGGGCCGATAGCAATCAGCCCCAGCATTTT	CASSQDCVAGADSNQPQHF
TRBV24-1	.	TRBD1	TRBJ2-1	TGTGCCACCAGTGATCCGGGACAGGGGAACAATGAGCAGTTCTTC	CATSDPGQGNNEQFF
TRBV5-1	.	.	TRBJ2-7	TGCGCCAGCAGCTTCGGGGGACAGCACTACGAGCAGTACTTC	CASSFGGQHYEQYF
TRBV4-3	.	TRBD2	TRBJ2-2	TGCGCCAGCAGCCGGACTAGCGGGAACACCGGGGAGCTGTTTTTT	CASSRTSGNTGELFF
TRBV30	once	TRBD1	TRBJ1-2	TGTGCCTGGAGCCCGGGACAGGTATACACCTTC	CAWSPGQVYTF
TRBV5-1	once	TRBD1	TRBJ2-5	TGCGCCAGCAGCCCGCAGGGGGCTCAAGAGACCCAGTACTTC	CASSPQGAQETQYF
TRBV15	.	.	TRBJ2-5	TGTGCCACCAGCAGACCTCAAGAGACCCAGTACTTC	CATSRPQETQYF
TRBV2	.	.	TRBJ1-6	TGTGCCAGCAGGAGTGGTCGGCGAGGGGATAATTCACCCCTCCACTTT	CASRSGRRGDNSPLHF
TRBV29-1	.	.	TRBJ1-2	TGCAGCGTTGACCAGCAATATGGCTACACCTTC	CSVDQQYGYTF
TRBV24-1	.	.	TRBJ1-2	TGTGCCACCAGTGATTTTTTATGGGCAAACCGCTATGGCTACACCTTC	CATSDFLWANRYGYTF